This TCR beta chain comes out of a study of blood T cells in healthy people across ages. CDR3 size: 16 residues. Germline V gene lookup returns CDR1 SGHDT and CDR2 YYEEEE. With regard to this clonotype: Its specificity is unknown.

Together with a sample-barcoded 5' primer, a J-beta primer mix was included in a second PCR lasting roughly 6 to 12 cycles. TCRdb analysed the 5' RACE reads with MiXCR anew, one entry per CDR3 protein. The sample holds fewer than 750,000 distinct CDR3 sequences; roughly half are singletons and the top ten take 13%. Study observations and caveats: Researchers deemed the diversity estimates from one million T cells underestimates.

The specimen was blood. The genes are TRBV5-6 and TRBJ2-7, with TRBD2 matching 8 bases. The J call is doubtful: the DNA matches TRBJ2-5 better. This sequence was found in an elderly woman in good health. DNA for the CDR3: TGTGCCAGCAGCTTGAGGCAGCTCGGGAGGGGAGAGACCCAGTACTTC. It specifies CASSLRQLGRGETQYF.